This T cell receptor (beta chain) was sequenced during a study of Graves' ophthalmopathy and Graves' hyperthyroidism. Amplified material comprised TCR beta CDR3 regions derived from RNA transcripts. RT-PCR with HTBI primers came first, then second-round multiplex PCR. TCRdb itself ran the multiplex PCR reads through MiXCR, one entry per CDR3 protein. The top ten clones hold around 10% of a sample with 1 million to 1.3 million distinct CDR3 sequences, 35% to 45% of them seen once. Germline CDR1 reads KGHDR; CDR2 reads SFDVKD. Trimming pared 4 bases from V and 2 bases from J, leaving 16 bases between. The CDR3 is 17 residues long. Notes on this clonotype: Its antigen is as yet unknown.

Among the exclusions were patients with other autoimmune diseases, uncontrolled infections, pregnancy or lactation. Overall study findings and caveats: Clonotypes were expanded in thyroid at above 0.001 frequency, and most also appeared in blood.

The chain has TRBV24-1 and TRBJ2-2, with TRBD1 as a possible D gene (6 bases). The receptor was derived from an adult man with Graves' hyperthyroidism. The sequencing input was peripheral blood or thyroid tissue (not recorded which). The CDR3 protein is CATSDRTQGFNTGELFF. The CDR3 DNA sequence: TGTGCCACCAGTGACCGTACACAGGGTTTCAACACCGGGGAGCTGTTTTTT.